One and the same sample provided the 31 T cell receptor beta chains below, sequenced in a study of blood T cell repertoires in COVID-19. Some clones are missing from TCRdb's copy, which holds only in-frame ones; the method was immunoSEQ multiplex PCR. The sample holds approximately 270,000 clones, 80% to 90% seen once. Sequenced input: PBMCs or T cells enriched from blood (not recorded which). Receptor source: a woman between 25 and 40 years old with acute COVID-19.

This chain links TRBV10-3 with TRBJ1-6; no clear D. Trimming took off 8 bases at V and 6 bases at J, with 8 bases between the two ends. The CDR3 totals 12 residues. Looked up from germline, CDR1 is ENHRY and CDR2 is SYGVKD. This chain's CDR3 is CAIGPPNSPLHF. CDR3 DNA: TGTGCCATCGGGCCACCTAATTCACCCCTCCACTTT.

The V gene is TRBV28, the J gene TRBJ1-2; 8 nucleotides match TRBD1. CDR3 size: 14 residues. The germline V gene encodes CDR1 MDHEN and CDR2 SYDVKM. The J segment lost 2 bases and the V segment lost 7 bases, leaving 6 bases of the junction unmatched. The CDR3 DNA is TGTGCCAGCAATTCAGGGGGCGGGAACTATGGCTACACCTTC. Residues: CASNSGGGNYGYTF.

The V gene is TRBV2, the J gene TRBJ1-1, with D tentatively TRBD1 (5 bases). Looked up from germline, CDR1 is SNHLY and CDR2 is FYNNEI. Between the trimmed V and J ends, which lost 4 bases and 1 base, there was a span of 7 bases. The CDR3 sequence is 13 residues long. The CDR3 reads CASSGQQNTEAFF. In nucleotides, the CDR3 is TGTGCCAGCAGTGGACAGCAGAACACTGAAGCTTTCTTT.

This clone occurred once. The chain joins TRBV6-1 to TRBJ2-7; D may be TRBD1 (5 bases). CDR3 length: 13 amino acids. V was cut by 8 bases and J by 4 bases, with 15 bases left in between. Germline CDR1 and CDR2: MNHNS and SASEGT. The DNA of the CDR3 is TGTGCCAGCTCCTCCGGTAGGGGTTACGAGCAGTACTTC. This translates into CASSSGRGYEQYF.

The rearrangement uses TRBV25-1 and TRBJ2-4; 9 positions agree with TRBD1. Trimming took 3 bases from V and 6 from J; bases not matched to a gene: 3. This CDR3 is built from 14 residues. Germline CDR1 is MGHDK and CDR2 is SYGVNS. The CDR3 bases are TGTGCCAGCAGTGACAGGGACAGGGCAAACATTCAGTACTTC. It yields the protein CASSDRDRANIQYF.

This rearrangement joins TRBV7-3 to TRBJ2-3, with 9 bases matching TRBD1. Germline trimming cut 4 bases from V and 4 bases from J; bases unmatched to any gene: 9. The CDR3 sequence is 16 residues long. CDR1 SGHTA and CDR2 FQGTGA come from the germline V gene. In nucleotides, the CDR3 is TGTGCCAGCAGCTCCACAGGGGGCGCGTCGGCAGATACGCAGTATTTT. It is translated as CASSSTGGASADTQYF.

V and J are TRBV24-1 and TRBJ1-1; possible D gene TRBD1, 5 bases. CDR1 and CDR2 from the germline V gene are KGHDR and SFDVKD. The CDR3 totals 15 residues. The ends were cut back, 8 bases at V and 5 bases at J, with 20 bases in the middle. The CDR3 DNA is TGTGCCACCATGACCACCGGGGGAGGAGGGACTGAAGCTTTCTTT. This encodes CATMTTGGGGTEAFF.

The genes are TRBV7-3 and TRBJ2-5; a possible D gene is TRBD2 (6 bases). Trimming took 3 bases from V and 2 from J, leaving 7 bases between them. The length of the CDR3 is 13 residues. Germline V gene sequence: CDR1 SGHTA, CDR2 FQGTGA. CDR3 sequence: CASSLGLQETQYF. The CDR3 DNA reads TGTGCCAGCAGCTTGGGACTTCAAGAGACCCAGTACTTC.

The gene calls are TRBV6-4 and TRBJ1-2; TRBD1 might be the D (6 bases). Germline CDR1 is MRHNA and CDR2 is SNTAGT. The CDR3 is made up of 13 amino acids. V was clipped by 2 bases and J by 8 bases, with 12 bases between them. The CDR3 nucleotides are TGTGCCAGCAGTGACACAGGGTATGACGGCTACACCTTC. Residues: CASSDTGYDGYTF.

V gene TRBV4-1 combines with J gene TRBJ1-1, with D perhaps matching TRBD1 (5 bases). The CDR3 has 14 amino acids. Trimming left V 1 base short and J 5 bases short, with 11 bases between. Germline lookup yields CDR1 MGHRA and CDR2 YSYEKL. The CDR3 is CASSQVPGRTEAFF. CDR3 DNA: TGCGCCAGCAGCCAAGTACCAGGGAGGACTGAAGCTTTCTTT.

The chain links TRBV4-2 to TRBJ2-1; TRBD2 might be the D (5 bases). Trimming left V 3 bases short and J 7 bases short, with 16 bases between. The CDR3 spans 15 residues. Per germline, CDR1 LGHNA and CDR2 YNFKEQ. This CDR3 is CASSHEGDFGNEQFF. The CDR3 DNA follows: TGTGCCAGCAGCCATGAGGGAGACTTCGGTAATGAGCAGTTCTTC.

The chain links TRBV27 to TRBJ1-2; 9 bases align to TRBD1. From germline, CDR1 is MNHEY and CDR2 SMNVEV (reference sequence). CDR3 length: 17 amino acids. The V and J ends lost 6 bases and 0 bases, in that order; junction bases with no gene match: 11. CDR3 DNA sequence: TGTGCCAGCAGACCCGGACAGGGGAGATTATCTAACTATGGCTACACCTTC. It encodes CASRPGQGRLSNYGYTF.

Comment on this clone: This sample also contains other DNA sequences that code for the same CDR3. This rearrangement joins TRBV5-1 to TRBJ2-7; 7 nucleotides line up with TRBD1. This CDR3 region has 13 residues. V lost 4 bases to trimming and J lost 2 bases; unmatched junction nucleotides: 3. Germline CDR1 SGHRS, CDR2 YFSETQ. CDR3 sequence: CASSRDSTYEQYF. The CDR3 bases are TGCGCCAGCAGCCGGGACAGTACCTACGAGCAGTACTTC.

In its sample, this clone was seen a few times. In DNA form, the CDR3 reads TGTGCCAGCAGCTTAACCCTAGCGGGAGGAAACAATGAGCAGTTCTTC. Its translation: CASSLTLAGGNNEQFF. The chain employs TRBV11-2 and TRBJ2-1, with 11 bases aligning to TRBD2. With V trimmed by 2 bases and J by 5 bases, 5 bases remained unmatched. This CDR3 is built from 16 residues. In germline, CDR1 is SGHAT, CDR2 FQNNGV.

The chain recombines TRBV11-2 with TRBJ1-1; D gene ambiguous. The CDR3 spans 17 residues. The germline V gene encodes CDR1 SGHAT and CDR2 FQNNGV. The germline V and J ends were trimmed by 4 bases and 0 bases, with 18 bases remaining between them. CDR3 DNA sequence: TGTGCCAGCAGCTCCTCCGGTTTAGTATCTGTGAACACTGAAGCTTTCTTT. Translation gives CASSSSGLVSVNTEAFF.

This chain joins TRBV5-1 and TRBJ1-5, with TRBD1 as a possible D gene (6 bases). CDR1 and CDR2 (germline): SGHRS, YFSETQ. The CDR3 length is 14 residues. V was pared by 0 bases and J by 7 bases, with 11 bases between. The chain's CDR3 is CASSLGAGVQPQHF. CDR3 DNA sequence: TGCGCCAGCAGCTTGGGGGCAGGGGTCCAGCCCCAGCATTTT.

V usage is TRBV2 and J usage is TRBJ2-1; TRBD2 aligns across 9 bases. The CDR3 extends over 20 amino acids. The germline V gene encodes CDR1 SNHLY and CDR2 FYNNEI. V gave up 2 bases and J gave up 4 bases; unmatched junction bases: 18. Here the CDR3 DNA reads TGTGCCAGCAGTGAATATCCTCCGTTTAGCGGGAGAAGTGAGTACAATGAGCAGTTCTTC. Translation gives CASSEYPPFSGRSEYNEQFF.

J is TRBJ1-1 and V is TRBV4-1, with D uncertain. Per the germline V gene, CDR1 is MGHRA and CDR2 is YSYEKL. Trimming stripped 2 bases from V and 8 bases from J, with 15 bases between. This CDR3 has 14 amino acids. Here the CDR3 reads CASSQRRGYLEAFF. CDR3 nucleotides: TGCGCCAGCAGCCAACGCCGAGGGTACTTGGAAGCTTTCTTT.

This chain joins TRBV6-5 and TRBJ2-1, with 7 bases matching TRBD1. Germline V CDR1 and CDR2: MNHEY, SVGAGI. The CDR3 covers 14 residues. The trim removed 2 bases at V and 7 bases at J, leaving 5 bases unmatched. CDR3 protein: CASSYPEQGNEQFF. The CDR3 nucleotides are TGTGCCAGCAGTTACCCCGAACAGGGGAATGAGCAGTTCTTC.

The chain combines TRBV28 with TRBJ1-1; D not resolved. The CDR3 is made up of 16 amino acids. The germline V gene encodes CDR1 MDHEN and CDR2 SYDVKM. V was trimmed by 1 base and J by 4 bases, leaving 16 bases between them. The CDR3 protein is CASSLSGREGSTEAFF. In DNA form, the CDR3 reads TGTGCCAGCAGTTTATCGGGGAGGGAGGGAAGCACTGAAGCTTTCTTT. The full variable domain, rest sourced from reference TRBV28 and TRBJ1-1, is DVKVTQSSRYLVKRTGEKVFLECVQDMDHENMFWYRQDPGLGLRLIYFSYDVKMKEKGDIPEGYSVSREKKERFSLILESASTNQTSMYLCASSLSGREGSTEAFFGQGTRLTVV.

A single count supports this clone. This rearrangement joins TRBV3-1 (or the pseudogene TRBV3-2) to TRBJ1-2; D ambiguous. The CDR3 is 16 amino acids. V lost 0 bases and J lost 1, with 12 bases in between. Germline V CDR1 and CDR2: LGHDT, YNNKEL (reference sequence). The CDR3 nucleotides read TGTGCCAGCAGCCAAGATCCCGCTGGAGGTAACTATGGCTACACCTTC. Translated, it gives CASSQDPAGGNYGYTF.

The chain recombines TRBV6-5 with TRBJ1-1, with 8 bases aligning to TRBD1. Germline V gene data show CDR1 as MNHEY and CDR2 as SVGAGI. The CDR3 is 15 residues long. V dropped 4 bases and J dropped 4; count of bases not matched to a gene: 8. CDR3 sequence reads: CASSFSPDRGTEAFF. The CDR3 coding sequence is TGTGCCAGCAGTTTCTCCCCCGACAGGGGCACTGAAGCTTTCTTT.

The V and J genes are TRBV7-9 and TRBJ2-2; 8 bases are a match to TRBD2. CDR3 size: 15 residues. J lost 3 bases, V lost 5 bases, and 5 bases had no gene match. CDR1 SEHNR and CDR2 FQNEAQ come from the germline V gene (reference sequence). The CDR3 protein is CASSRTAGDTGELFF. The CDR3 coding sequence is TGTGCCAGCAGCAGGACAGCGGGGGACACCGGGGAGCTGTTTTTT. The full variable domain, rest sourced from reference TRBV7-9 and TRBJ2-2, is DTGVSQNPRHKITKRGQNVTFRCDPISEHNRLYWYRQTLGQGPEFLTYFQNEAQLEKSRLLSDRFSAERPKGSFSTLEIQRTEQGDSAMYLCASSRTAGDTGELFFGEGSRLTVL.

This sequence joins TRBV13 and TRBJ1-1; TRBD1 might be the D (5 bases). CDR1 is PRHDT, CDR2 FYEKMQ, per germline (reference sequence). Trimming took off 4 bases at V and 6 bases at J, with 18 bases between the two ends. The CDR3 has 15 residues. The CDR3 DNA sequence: TGTGCCAGCAGCTCTGTCCCCCAGGGAGGAGCTGAAGCTTTCTTT. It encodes CASSSVPQGGAEAFF.

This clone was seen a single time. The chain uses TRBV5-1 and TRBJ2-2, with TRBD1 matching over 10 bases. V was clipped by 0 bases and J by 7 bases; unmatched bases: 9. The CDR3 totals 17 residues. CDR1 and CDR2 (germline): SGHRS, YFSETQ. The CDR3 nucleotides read TGCGCCAGCAGCTTGGTTACCGGGACAGGGGTAGGCGGGGAGCTGTTTTTT. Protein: CASSLVTGTGVGGELFF. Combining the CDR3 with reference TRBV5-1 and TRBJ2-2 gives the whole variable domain KAGVTQTPRYLIKTRGQQVTLSCSPISGHRSVSWYQQTPGQGLQFLFEYFSETQRNKGNFPGRFSGRQFSNSRSEMNVSTLELGDSALYLCASSLVTGTGVGGELFFGEGSRLTVL.

CDR3 region: CASSQDTAGGPLETQYF. The CDR3 region has the DNA TGCGCCAGCAGCCAAGACACAGCGGGAGGGCCTCTAGAGACCCAGTACTTC. This chain connects TRBV4-1 to TRBJ2-5, with 10 bases fitting TRBD2. The CDR3 is 17 amino acids. The V gene's germline CDR1 is MGHRA and CDR2 YSYEKL. V shed 0 bases, J shed 4 bases, and the junction held 8 bases outside the gene matches.

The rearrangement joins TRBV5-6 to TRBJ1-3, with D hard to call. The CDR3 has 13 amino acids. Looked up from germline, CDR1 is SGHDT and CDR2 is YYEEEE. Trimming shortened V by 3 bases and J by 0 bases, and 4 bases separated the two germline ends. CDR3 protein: CASSWSSGNTIYF. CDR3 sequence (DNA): TGTGCCAGCAGCTGGAGCTCTGGAAACACCATATATTTT.

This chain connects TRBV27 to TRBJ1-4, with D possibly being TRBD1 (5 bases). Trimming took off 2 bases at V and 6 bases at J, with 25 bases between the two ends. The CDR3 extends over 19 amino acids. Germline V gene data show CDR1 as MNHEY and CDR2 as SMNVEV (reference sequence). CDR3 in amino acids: CASSLVGRGELLTYEKLFF. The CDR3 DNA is TGTGCCAGCAGTTTAGTAGGTCGGGGGGAACTTCTGACGTATGAAAAACTGTTTTTT.

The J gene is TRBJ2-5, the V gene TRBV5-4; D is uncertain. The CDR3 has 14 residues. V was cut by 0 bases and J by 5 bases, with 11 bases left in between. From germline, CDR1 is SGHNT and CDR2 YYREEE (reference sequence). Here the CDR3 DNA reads TGTGCCAGCAGCTTGGGTGGGTCCGGGGAGACCCAGTACTTC. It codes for CASSLGGSGETQYF.

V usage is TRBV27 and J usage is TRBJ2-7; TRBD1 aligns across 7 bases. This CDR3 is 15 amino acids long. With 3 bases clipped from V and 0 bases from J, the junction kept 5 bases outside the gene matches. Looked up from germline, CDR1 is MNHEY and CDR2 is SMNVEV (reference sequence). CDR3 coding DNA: TGTGCCAGCAGTTTTGGAGGACAGGCCTCCTACGAGCAGTACTTC. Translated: CASSFGGQASYEQYF.

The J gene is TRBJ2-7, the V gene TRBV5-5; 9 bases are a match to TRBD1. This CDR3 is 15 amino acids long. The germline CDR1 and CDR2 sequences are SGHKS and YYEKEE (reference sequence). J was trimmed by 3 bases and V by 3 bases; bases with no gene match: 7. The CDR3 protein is CASSSAGTGFYEQYF. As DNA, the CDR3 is TGTGCCAGCAGCTCTGCCGGGACAGGGTTCTACGAGCAGTACTTC.